Described below is a single T cell receptor (beta chain) sequence and its context. CDR1 and CDR2 (germline): SGHTA, FQGNSA. The CDR3 runs to 17 residues. V lost 4 bases to trimming and J lost 5 bases; unmatched junction nucleotides: 16. This specimen belongs to a study of blood T cell repertoires in COVID-19. Looking at the study overall: Sites in the United States, Italy and Spain provided acute and convalescent COVID-19 samples. In each case, the material was cDNA or gDNA derived from T cells, B-cell-depleted T cells, or PBMCs.

Original data processing: Reference gene primer amplification gave estimated nucleated cell counts. TCRdb keeps only in-frame clones here, not all; method: immunoSEQ multiplex PCR. Clone size and V and J calls were adopted from that table, with D and trimming inferred from the DNA. Here the sample spans roughly 300,000 clones, 80% to 90% being singletons. The TCR sequence derives from a woman between 45 and 60 years old who had recovered from COVID-19. The chain carries TRBV7-2 and TRBJ1-2; 7 bases are shared with TRBD1. The sample consisted of peripheral blood. The CDR3 region has the DNA TGTGCCAGCAGCTCCGGCCGTTGGCAGGGGGATAATTATGGCTACACCTTC. It encodes CASSSGRWQGDNYGYTF.